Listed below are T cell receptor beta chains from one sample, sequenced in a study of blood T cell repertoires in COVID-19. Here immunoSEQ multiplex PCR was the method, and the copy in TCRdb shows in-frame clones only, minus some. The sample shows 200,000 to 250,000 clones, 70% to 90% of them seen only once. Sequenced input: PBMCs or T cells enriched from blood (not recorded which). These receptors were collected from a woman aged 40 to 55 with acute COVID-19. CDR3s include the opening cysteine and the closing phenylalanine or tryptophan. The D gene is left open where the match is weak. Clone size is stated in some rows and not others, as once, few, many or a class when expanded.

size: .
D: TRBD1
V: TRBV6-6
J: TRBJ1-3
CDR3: CASRKGQGMDTIYF
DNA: TGTGCCAGCAGGAAAGGACAGGGTATGGACACCATATATTTT

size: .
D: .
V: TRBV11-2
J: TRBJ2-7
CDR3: CASSPTRGYEQYF
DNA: TGTGCCAGCAGTCCGACACGGGGCTACGAGCAGTACTTC

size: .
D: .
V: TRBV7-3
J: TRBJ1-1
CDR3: CASSLSRVEAFF
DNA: TGTGCCAGCAGCTTAAGTCGCGTTGAAGCTTTCTTT

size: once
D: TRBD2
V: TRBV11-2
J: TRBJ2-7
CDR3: CASSPGLAGGLAHEQYF
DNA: TGTGCCAGCAGCCCAGGACTAGCGGGGGGCCTAGCCCACGAGCAGTACTTC

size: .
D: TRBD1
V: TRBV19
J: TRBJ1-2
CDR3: CASSTQLTGGAEGYTF
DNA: TGTGCCAGTAGTACTCAATTGACAGGGGGCGCAGAAGGCTACACCTTC

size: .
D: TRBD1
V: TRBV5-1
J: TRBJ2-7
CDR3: CASSYRDSREQYF
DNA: TGCGCCAGCAGCTACCGGGACAGCCGTGAGCAGTACTTC

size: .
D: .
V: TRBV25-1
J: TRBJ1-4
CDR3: CASSELSEKLFF
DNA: TGTGCCAGCAGTGAACTGTCTGAAAAACTGTTTTTT

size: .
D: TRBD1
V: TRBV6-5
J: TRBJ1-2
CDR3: CASKGGQTYGYTF
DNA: TGTGCCAGCAAGGGGGGACAGACCTATGGCTACACCTTC

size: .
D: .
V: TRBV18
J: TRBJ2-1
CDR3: CASSPPTSAAPRNEQFF
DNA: TGTGCCAGCTCACCCCCGACGTCAGCGGCCCCAAGAAATGAGCAGTTCTTC

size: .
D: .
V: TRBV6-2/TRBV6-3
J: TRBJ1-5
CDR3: CASSYGENNQPQHF
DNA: TGTGCCAGCAGTTACGGGGAGAACAATCAGCCCCAGCATTTT

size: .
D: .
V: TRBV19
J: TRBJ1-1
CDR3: CASSINLRTEAFF
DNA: TGTGCCAGTAGTATCAACTTGAGGACTGAAGCTTTCTTT

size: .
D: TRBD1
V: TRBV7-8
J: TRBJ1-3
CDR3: CASSLSTGSSGNTIYF
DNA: TGTGCCAGCAGCCTGTCGACAGGGAGCTCTGGAAACACCATATATTTT

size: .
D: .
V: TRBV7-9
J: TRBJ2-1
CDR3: CASSAPGLNEQFF
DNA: TGTGCCAGCAGCGCTCCAGGGTTGAATGAGCAGTTCTTC

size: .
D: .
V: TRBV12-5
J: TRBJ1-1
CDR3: CASGLILQGNTEAFF
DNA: TGTGCTAGTGGTCTGATCCTCCAGGGAAACACTGAAGCTTTCTTT

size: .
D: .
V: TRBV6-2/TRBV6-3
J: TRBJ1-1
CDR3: CASSYSRQRGTNTEAFF
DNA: TGTGCCAGCAGTTACTCGAGGCAGAGAGGAACGAACACTGAAGCTTTCTTT

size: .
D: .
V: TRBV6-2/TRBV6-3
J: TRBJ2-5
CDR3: CASSSAATQYF
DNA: TGTGCCAGCAGTTCAGCGGCGACCCAGTACTTC

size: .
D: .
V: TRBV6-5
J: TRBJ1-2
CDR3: CASRGNRQSYYGYTF
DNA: TGTGCCAGCAGGGGGAATCGACAGTCCTACTATGGCTACACCTTC

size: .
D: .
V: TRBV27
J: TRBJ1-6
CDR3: CASSLGGRNSPLHF
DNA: TGTGCCAGCAGTCTAGGGGGACGCAATTCACCCCTCCACTTT

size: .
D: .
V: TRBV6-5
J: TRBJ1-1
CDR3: CASRADSSNTEAFF
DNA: TGTGCCAGCAGAGCGGACAGCTCGAACACTGAAGCTTTCTTT

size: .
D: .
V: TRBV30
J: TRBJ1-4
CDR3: CAWSAPTSSANEKLFF
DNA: TGTGCCTGGAGTGCTCCTACGTCCTCGGCTAATGAAAAACTGTTTTTT

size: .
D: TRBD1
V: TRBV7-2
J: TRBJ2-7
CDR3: CASTTGTGGSYEQYF
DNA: TGTGCCAGCACCACCGGGACAGGGGGCTCCTACGAGCAGTACTTC

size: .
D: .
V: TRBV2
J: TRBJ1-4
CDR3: CASRPGGQEKLFF
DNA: TGTGCCAGCAGACCAGGAGGACAGGAAAAACTGTTTTTT

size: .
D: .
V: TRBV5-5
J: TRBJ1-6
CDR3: CASSKTAGSPLHF
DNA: TGTGCCAGCAGCAAAACGGCGGGTTCACCCCTCCACTTT

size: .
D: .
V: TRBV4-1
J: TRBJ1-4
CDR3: CASSQGPSLLTTNEKLFF
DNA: TGCGCCAGCAGCCAAGGTCCCTCTCTCCTTACTACTAATGAAAAACTGTTTTTT